The 7 T cell receptor beta chains given below trace back to one sample, sequenced in a study of blood T cell repertoires in COVID-19. Only in-frame clones appear in the TCRdb table, and some are missing; sequencing was by immunoSEQ multiplex PCR. The sample consists of about 270,000 clones, more than 65% of them appearing once. The sample was peripheral blood. The origin of the receptors is a woman aged 18-35 years with acute or convalescent COVID-19.

V gene TRBV12-3 or TRBV12-4 combines with J gene TRBJ2-2; TRBD2 is a possible D gene (5 bases). The ends were cut back, 10 bases at V and 6 bases at J, with 15 bases in the middle. CDR3 size: 13 residues. CDR3 bases: TGTGCCAACCGACGGGGTCGGGCCGGGGAGCTGTTTTTT. Its translation: CANRRGRAGELFF.

The genes are TRBV18 and TRBJ2-7; tentative D call: TRBD2 (5 bases). The germline CDR1 and CDR2 sequences are KGHSH and LQKENI. The V end was cut by 3 bases, the J end by 2 bases, with 8 bases between. The CDR3 spans 13 residues. CDR3 sequence: CASSPDSPYEQYF. The CDR3 DNA sequence: TGTGCCAGCTCACCGGACTCCCCCTACGAGCAGTACTTC.

This CDR3 is CASSLPPVKLFF. The CDR3 DNA reads as TGTGCCAGCAGTCTACCTCCTGTAAAACTGTTTTTT. V usage is TRBV2 and J usage is TRBJ1-4, with unresolved D. Germline CDR1 SNHLY, CDR2 FYNNEI. CDR3 length: 12 amino acids. V was clipped by 5 bases and J by 10 bases, with 11 bases between them.

The gene calls are TRBV7-2 and TRBJ2-1; a possible D gene is TRBD2 (6 bases). The germline V and J ends were trimmed by 2 bases and 5 bases, with 7 bases remaining between them. Looked up from germline, CDR1 is SGHTA and CDR2 is FQGNSA. The CDR3 runs to 13 residues. This CDR3 is CASSLSGDNEQFF. The CDR3 DNA sequence: TGTGCCAGCAGCTTATCGGGGGACAATGAGCAGTTCTTC.

This chain links TRBV6-5 with TRBJ1-1; unclear D gene. Per germline, CDR1 MNHEY and CDR2 SVGAGI. The V end lost 6 bases, the J end lost 1 base, and 12 bases lay between the germline ends. The CDR3 loop spans 14 amino acids. CDR3 protein: CASRNEVSNTEAFF. DNA for the CDR3: TGTGCCAGCAGAAACGAGGTCTCGAACACTGAAGCTTTCTTT.

This CDR3 reads CASSGPTSGRVIGTGELFF. Here the CDR3 DNA reads TGTGCCAGCAGTGGCCCCACTAGCGGGAGGGTAATTGGGACCGGGGAGCTGTTTTTT. This chain links TRBV2 with TRBJ2-2, with 13 positions matching TRBD2. This CDR3 is 19 amino acids long. V dropped 4 bases and J dropped 5; count of bases not matched to a gene: 13. Germline CDR1 is SNHLY and CDR2 is FYNNEI.

Only one count was recorded for this clone. This chain uses TRBV5-6 with TRBJ2-1, with 12 positions matching TRBD2. Trimming took 4 bases from V and 8 from J; bases not matched to a gene: 4. The CDR3 sequence is 14 residues long. Germline V gives CDR1 SGHDT, CDR2 YYEEEE. DNA of the CDR3: TGTGCCAGCAGCCTAGGACTAGCGGGGCATGAGCAGTTCTTC. It yields the protein CASSLGLAGHEQFF.